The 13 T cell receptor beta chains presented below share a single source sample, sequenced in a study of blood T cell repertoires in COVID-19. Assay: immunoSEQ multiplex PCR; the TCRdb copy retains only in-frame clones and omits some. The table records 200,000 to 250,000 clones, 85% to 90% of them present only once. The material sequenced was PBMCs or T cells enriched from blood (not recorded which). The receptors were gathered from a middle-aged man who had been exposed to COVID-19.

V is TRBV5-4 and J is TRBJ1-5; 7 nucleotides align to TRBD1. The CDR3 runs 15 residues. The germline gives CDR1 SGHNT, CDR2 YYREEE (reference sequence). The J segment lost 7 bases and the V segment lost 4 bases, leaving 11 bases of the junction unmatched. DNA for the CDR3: TGTGCCAGCAGCCCACGACCAGGGGGTGGGCAGCCCCAGCATTTT. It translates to CASSPRPGGGQPQHF.

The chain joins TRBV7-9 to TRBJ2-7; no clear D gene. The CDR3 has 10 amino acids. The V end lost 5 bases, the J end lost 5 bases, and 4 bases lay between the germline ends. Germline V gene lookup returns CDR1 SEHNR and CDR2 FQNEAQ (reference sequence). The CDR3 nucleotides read TGTGCCAGCAGCCCAAACGAGCAGTACTTC. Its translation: CASSPNEQYF.

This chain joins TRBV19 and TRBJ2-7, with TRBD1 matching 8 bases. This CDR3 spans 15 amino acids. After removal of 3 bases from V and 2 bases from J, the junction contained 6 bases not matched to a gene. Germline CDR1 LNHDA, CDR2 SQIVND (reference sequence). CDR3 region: CASSMGTGRTYEQYF. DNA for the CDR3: TGTGCCAGTAGTATGGGGACAGGAAGAACCTACGAGCAGTACTTC.

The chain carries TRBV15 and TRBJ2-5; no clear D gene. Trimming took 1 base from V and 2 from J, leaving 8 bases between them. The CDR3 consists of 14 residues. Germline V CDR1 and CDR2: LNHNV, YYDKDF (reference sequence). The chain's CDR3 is CATSRVPVQETQYF. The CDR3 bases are TGTGCCACCAGCAGAGTCCCGGTGCAAGAGACCCAGTACTTC.

CDR3 sequence: CASSPSRRGYYTEAFF. The CDR3 DNA follows: TGTGCCAGCAGCCCGTCCCGGCGGGGGTACTACACTGAAGCTTTCTTT. The gene calls are TRBV5-8 and TRBJ1-1; perhaps TRBD1 as D (5 bases). The length of the CDR3 is 16 residues. CDR1 and CDR2 from the germline V gene are SGHTS and YDEGEE. Between the trimmed V and J ends, which lost 4 bases and 3 bases, there was a span of 19 bases.

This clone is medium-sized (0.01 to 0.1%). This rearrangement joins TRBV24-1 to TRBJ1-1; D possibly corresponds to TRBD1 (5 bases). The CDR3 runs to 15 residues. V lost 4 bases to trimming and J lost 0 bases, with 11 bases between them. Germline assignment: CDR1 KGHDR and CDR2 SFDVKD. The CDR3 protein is CATSELGGLNTEAFF. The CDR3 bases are TGTGCCACCAGTGAGTTGGGGGGGTTGAACACTGAAGCTTTCTTT.

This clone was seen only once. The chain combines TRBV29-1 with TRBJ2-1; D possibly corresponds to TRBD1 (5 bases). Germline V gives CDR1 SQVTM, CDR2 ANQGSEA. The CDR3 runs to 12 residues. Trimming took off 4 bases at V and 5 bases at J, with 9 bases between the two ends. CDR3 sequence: CSVGDRNNEQFF. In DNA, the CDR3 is TGCAGCGTTGGCGACAGAAACAATGAGCAGTTCTTC.

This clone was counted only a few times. The CDR3 DNA is TGTGCCAGCAGCTCAGACAAGGCCCTTACGTACGAGCAGTACGTC. Protein product: CASSSDKALTYEQYV. The chain joins TRBV28 to TRBJ2-7; D remains ambiguous. The length of the CDR3 is 15 residues. Germline V lookup: CDR1 MDHEN, CDR2 SYDVKM. The V and J ends lost 6 bases and 4 bases respectively, with 19 bases between them.

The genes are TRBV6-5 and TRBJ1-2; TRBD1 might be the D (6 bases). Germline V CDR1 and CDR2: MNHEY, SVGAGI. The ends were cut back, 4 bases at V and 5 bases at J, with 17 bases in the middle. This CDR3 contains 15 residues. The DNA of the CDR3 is TGTGCCAGCAGTTTACGGGGGGGGCTGAGGTATGGCTACACCTTC. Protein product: CASSLRGGLRYGYTF.

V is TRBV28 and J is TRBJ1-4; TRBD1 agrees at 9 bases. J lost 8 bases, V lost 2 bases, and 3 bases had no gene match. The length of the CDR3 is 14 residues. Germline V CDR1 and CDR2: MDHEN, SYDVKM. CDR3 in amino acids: CASSLGTGQEKLFF. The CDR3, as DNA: TGTGCCAGCAGTTTAGGGACAGGGCAGGAAAAACTGTTTTTT.

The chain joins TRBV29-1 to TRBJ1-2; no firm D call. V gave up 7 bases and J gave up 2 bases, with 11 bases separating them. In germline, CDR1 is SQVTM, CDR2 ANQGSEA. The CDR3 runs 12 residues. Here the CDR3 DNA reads TGCAGCGCCGGTGACACGAACTATGGCTACACCTTC. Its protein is CSAGDTNYGYTF.

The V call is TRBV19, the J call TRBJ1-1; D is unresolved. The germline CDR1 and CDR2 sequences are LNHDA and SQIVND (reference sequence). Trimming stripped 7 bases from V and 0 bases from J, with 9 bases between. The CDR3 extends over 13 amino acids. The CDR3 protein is CASKLRLNTEAFF. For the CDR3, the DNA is TGTGCCAGTAAGCTTCGGTTGAACACTGAAGCTTTCTTT.

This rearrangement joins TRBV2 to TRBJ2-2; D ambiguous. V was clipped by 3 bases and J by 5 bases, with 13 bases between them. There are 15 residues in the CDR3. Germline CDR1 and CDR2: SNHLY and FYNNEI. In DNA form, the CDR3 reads TGTGCCAGCAGTGAGCCACAGCCGGCTACCGGGGAGCTGTTTTTT. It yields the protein CASSEPQPATGELFF.